The 16 T cell receptor beta chains below were found in one sample sequenced in a study of shared clonotypes between healthy human individuals. CD8 cells regarded as naive lacked CD45RO, were positively chosen for CCR7, and omitted terminally differentiated effector memory CD45RA+ cells. Libraries were prepared by immunoSEQ multiplex PCR; TCRdb keeps only in-frame clonotypes and omits some of them. This sample has almost 700,000 clones; roughly 94% occur once, and the top ten carry roughly 22%. The specimen sequenced was naive CD8+ T cells sorted from blood. All receptors come from a man between 25 and 39 years old in good health.

CDR3: CAISESTGRIAGGSPEQYF. CDR3 nucleotide sequence: TGTGCCATCAGTGAGTCTACAGGGCGGATAGCGGGGGGTTCGCCCGAGCAGTACTTC. V is TRBV10-3 and J is TRBJ2-7, with 10 bases that match TRBD2. The CDR3 has 19 amino acids. Germline V gene sequence: CDR1 ENHRY, CDR2 SYGVKD. Losses at the gene ends were 0 bases for V and 6 bases for J; bases not matched to a gene: 17.

The chain couples TRBV9 to TRBJ2-3, with 12 bases that match TRBD2. The germline V gene has CDR1 SGDLS and CDR2 YYNGEE. The length of the CDR3 is 16 residues. The trim removed 2 bases at V and 2 bases at J, leaving 3 bases unmatched. The CDR3 loop reads CASSVGLAGFTDTQYF. The CDR3 DNA is TGTGCCAGCAGCGTGGGACTAGCGGGTTTCACAGATACGCAGTATTTT.

The J gene is TRBJ1-3, the V gene TRBV7-9; 7 bases map to TRBD1. Germline lookup yields CDR1 SEHNR and CDR2 FQNEAQ (reference sequence). The CDR3 spans 17 residues. Unmatched junction bases numbered 8, after V lost 3 bases and J lost 0 bases. Written as DNA, the CDR3 is TGTGCCAGCAGCTTCCTCAGACAGGGCAACTCTGGAAACACCATATATTTT. Protein sequence: CASSFLRQGNSGNTIYF. Full variable domain (remainder filled in from reference TRBV7-9 and TRBJ1-3): DTGVSQNPRHKITKRGQNVTFRCDPISEHNRLYWYRQTLGQGPEFLTYFQNEAQLEKSRLLSDRFSAERPKGSFSTLEIQRTEQGDSAMYLCASSFLRQGNSGNTIYFGEGSWLTVV.

In its sample, this clone was seen once. CDR3 sequence (DNA): TGTGCCAGCAGCGCCCCCCTCAGGGATGGCTACACCTTC. Encoded protein: CASSAPLRDGYTF. The V and J genes are TRBV7-9 and TRBJ1-2, with D perhaps matching TRBD1 (5 bases). V lost 5 bases and J 6 bases, leaving 13 bases between the germline ends. The CDR3 loop spans 13 amino acids. CDR1 and CDR2 from the germline V gene are SEHNR and FQNEAQ (reference sequence).

The gene calls are TRBV27 and TRBJ2-1; no definite D call. The CDR3 is 16 amino acids. V lost 6 bases, J lost 0 bases, and 15 bases lay in between. Germline values: CDR1 MNHEY, CDR2 SMNVEV (reference sequence). CDR3 nucleotide sequence: TGTGCCAGCAGCCCCAGTGGGTCGAGCTCCTACAATGAGCAGTTCTTC. This gives the protein CASSPSGSSSYNEQFF.

The V gene is TRBV15, the J gene TRBJ1-2, with TRBD1 identical over 8 bases. Germline V gene lookup returns CDR1 LNHNV and CDR2 YYDKDF (reference sequence). The V and J ends lost 3 bases and 8 bases, in that order; junction bases with no gene match: 17. The CDR3 loop spans 17 amino acids. CDR3: CATSRKYQGASTWGYTF. The CDR3 nucleotides read TGTGCCACCAGCAGGAAGTATCAGGGGGCATCAACCTGGGGCTACACCTTC.

The chain links TRBV30 to TRBJ2-1, with a tentative D call TRBD1 (5 bases). V was pared by 3 bases and J by 3 bases, with 12 bases between. Germline V gene lookup returns CDR1 GTSNPN and CDR2 SVGIG (reference sequence). This CDR3 has 14 amino acids. DNA for the CDR3: TGTGCCTGGAGGGGGCCAGTGAGCTACAATGAGCAGTTCTTC. Protein: CAWRGPVSYNEQFF.

V and J are TRBV6-5 and TRBJ2-7; D may be TRBD2 (5 bases). The germline gives CDR1 MNHEY, CDR2 SVGAGI. V lost 5 bases, J lost 3 bases, and 8 bases lay in between. The CDR3 consists of 12 residues. CDR3 residues: CASSHTSYEQYF. The CDR3 DNA is TGTGCCAGCAGTCATACTAGCTACGAGCAGTACTTC.

V usage is TRBV28 and J usage is TRBJ2-7; D remains unclear. V was cut by 1 base and J by 3 bases, with 10 bases left in between. CDR1 is MDHEN, CDR2 SYDVKM, per germline. CDR3 size: 14 residues. This CDR3 is CASSLLPANYEQYF. The DNA of the CDR3 is TGTGCCAGCAGTTTATTGCCAGCCAACTACGAGCAGTACTTC.

The J gene is TRBJ2-7, the V gene TRBV28; tentative D call: TRBD1 (6 bases). In germline, CDR1 is MDHEN, CDR2 SYDVKM. Trimming cost V 5 bases and J 5 bases, with 16 bases left between them. CDR3 size: 14 residues. The CDR3: CASSPPGQPHEQYF. The DNA of the CDR3 is TGTGCCAGCAGTCCTCCGGGACAACCCCACGAGCAGTACTTC.

This clone appeared once. The chain employs TRBV7-9 and TRBJ1-5; D perhaps matches TRBD1 (6 bases). Deletions cut 4 bases from V and 2 bases from J, with 9 bases between. The CDR3 is 14 residues long. Germline V gives CDR1 SEHNR, CDR2 FQNEAQ (reference sequence). The CDR3 region is CASSWGLGNQPQHF. In DNA, the CDR3 is TGTGCCAGCAGCTGGGGGCTTGGCAATCAGCCCCAGCATTTT.

The count of this clone is one. The genes are TRBV11-2 and TRBJ2-5; a weak D match, TRBD1 (6 bases). In germline, CDR1 is SGHAT, CDR2 FQNNGV. Trimming cost V 5 bases and J 6 bases, with 13 bases left between them. The CDR3 is 13 residues long. The CDR3 loop is CASSRQVIKTQYF. CDR3 coding DNA: TGTGCCAGCAGCCGACAGGTCATAAAGACCCAGTACTTC. Full variable domain (rest looked up from reference TRBV11-2 and TRBJ2-5): EAGVAQSPRYKIIEKRQSVAFWCNPISGHATLYWYQQILGQGPKLLIQFQNNGVVDDSQLPKDRFSAERLKGVDSTLKIQPAKLEDSAVYLCASSRQVIKTQYFGPGTRLLVL.

The chain links TRBV4-3 to TRBJ1-1, with D possibly TRBD1 on 5 matching bases. Trimming took off 3 bases at V and 7 bases at J, with 18 bases between the two ends. Germline V gives CDR1 LGHNA, CDR2 YSLEER. This CDR3 spans 15 amino acids. This CDR3 is CASSHSQGATDEAFF. For the CDR3, the DNA is TGCGCCAGCAGCCATAGCCAGGGTGCGACTGATGAAGCTTTCTTT.

This sequence joins TRBV28 and TRBJ1-1, with a weak D call TRBD1 (5 bases). Germline CDR1 reads MDHEN; CDR2 reads SYDVKM. The V end was cut by 7 bases, the J end by 1 base, with 16 bases between. CDR3 length: 15 amino acids. In DNA form, the CDR3 reads TGTGCCAGCAACCTCCACGGACAATCGAACACTGAAGCTTTCTTT. It specifies CASNLHGQSNTEAFF.

The chain is built from TRBV28 and TRBJ2-3; the match to TRBD2 covers 14 bases. From germline, CDR1 is MDHEN and CDR2 SYDVKM. V gave up 6 bases and J gave up 1 base; unmatched junction bases: 15. The CDR3 sequence is 20 residues long. The CDR3 spells CASSNSEPGLAGEGTDTQYF. CDR3 nucleotide sequence: TGTGCCAGCAGCAATAGCGAACCGGGACTAGCGGGAGAGGGCACAGATACGCAGTATTTT.

The chain is built from TRBV15 and TRBJ2-7; D ambiguous. This CDR3 has 13 amino acids. V lost 2 bases to trimming and J lost 6 bases, with 11 bases between them. The V gene's germline CDR1 is LNHNV and CDR2 YYDKDF (reference sequence). The DNA of the CDR3 is TGTGCCACCAGCAGAACGCGTGCGACCGAGCAGTACTTC. This translates into CATSRTRATEQYF.